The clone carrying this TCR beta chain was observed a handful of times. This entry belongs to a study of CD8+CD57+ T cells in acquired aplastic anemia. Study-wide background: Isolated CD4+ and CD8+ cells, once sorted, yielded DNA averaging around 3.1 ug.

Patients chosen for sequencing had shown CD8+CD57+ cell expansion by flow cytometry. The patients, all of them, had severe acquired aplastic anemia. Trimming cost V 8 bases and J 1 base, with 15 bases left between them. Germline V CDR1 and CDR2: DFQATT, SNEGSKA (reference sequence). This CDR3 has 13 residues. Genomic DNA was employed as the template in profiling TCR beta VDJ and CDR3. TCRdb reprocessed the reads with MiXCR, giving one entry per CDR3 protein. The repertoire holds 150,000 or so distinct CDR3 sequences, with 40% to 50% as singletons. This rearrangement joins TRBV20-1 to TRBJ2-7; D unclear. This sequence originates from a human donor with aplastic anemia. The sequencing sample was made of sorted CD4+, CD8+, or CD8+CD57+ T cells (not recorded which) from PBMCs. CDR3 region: CSILADTSYEQYF. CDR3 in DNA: TGCAGTATTCTGGCCGATACGTCCTACGAGCAGTACTTC.